The 22 T cell receptor beta chains below come from one sample, sequenced in a study of cytomegalovirus exposure and HLA in healthy donors. Libraries were prepared by immunoSEQ multiplex PCR; TCRdb keeps only in-frame clonotypes and omits some of them. The repertoire includes around 300,000 clones, around nine tenths of them detected once, and approximately 0.88% sits in the top ten. Specimen: PBMCs. The receptors were gathered from a woman aged 18-29 years in good health and CMV-seronegative.

The V and J genes are TRBV5-1 and TRBJ1-2; D is uncertain. V dropped 7 bases and J dropped 4 bases, with 17 bases sitting between them. The CDR3 extends over 14 amino acids. Per germline, CDR1 SGHRS and CDR2 YFSETQ. CDR3 nucleotides: TGCGCCAGCCGCCTAAGTCCCATAGTCTATGGCTACACCTTC. Protein sequence: CASRLSPIVYGYTF.

This rearrangement joins TRBV9 to TRBJ2-2; D is perhaps TRBD2 (5 bases). Between the trimmed V and J ends, which lost 4 bases and 0 bases, there was a span of 16 bases. Germline V gene lookup returns CDR1 SGDLS and CDR2 YYNGEE. The CDR3 has 17 amino acids. CDR3: CASSPDGRVPNTGELFF. The CDR3 nucleotides read TGTGCCAGCAGCCCCGACGGGCGGGTCCCGAACACCGGGGAGCTGTTTTTT. The full variable domain, its missing parts supplied by reference TRBV9 and TRBJ2-2, is DSGVTQTPKHLITATGQRVTLRCSPRSGDLSVYWYQQSLDQGLQFLIQYYNGEERAKGNILERFSAQQFPDLHSELNLSSLELGDSALYFCASSPDGRVPNTGELFFGEGSRLTVL.

V and J are TRBV28 and TRBJ2-1, with 11 nucleotides matching TRBD1. Germline assignment: CDR1 MDHEN and CDR2 SYDVKM. This CDR3 spans 13 amino acids. The V gene end was trimmed by 6 bases and the J gene end by 8 bases; junction bases not matched to a gene: 3. The CDR3 loop reads CASRRTGGDEQFF. The CDR3 DNA is TGTGCCAGCAGAAGGACAGGGGGCGATGAGCAGTTCTTC.

There are a few counts of this clone. V and J are TRBV7-9 and TRBJ2-1, with TRBD2 matching 13 bases. V was clipped by 1 base and J by 9 bases; unmatched bases: 9. The CDR3 has 17 amino acids. The germline V gene has CDR1 SEHNR and CDR2 FQNEAQ (reference sequence). This CDR3 is CASSLVLGLAGVSEQFF. CDR3 nucleotides: TGTGCCAGCAGCTTAGTCCTTGGACTAGCGGGAGTCAGTGAGCAGTTCTTC. Complete variable domain (other parts from reference TRBV7-9 and TRBJ2-1): DTGVSQNPRHKITKRGQNVTFRCDPISEHNRLYWYRQTLGQGPEFLTYFQNEAQLEKSRLLSDRFSAERPKGSFSTLEIQRTEQGDSAMYLCASSLVLGLAGVSEQFFGPGTRLTVL.

The chain recombines TRBV20-1 with TRBJ1-2, with D possibly matching TRBD1 (5 bases). Trimming stripped 6 bases from V and 6 bases from J, with 8 bases between. This CDR3 has 10 amino acids. Germline CDR1 and CDR2: DFQATT and SNEGSKA (reference sequence). CDR3 bases: TGCAGTGCCCAAGGGGATGGCTACACCTTC. Translating gives CSAQGDGYTF.

The chain uses TRBV5-6 and TRBJ1-2; weak D call: TRBD1 (5 bases). In germline, CDR1 is SGHDT, CDR2 YYEEEE. The V end was cut by 4 bases, the J end by 8 bases, with 15 bases between. The length of the CDR3 is 13 residues. DNA of the CDR3: TGTGCCAGCAGCGAGGAACGGGGGGAAGGCTACACCTTC. Translation gives CASSEERGEGYTF.

The chain has TRBV11-2 and TRBJ1-2; 7 bases are a match to TRBD1. From germline, CDR1 is SGHAT and CDR2 FQNNGV. J was trimmed by 4 bases and V by 3 bases; bases with no gene match: 8. This CDR3 has 15 amino acids. The CDR3 bases are TGTGCCAGCAGCTTTGCTCAGACAGGGCGCTATGGCTACACCTTC. Translating it yields CASSFAQTGRYGYTF. Looking up the rest from reference TRBV11-2 and TRBJ1-2 gives the full variable domain: EAGVAQSPRYKIIEKRQSVAFWCNPISGHATLYWYQQILGQGPKLLIQFQNNGVVDDSQLPKDRFSAERLKGVDSTLKIQPAKLEDSAVYLCASSFAQTGRYGYTFGSGTRLTVV.

J is TRBJ2-3 and V is TRBV27, with 7 bases matching TRBD1. Germline V gene sequence: CDR1 MNHEY, CDR2 SMNVEV (reference sequence). The CDR3 length is 15 residues. V shed 1 base and J 6 bases; nucleotides not matched to a gene: 7. The DNA of the CDR3 is TGTGCCAGCAGTTTATTCCCGACAGGGCGCGATACGCAGTATTTT. This gives the protein CASSLFPTGRDTQYF.

The rearrangement links TRBV7-2 to TRBJ1-2, with D perhaps matching TRBD1 (5 bases). Germline CDR1 and CDR2: SGHTA and FQGNSA. The length of the CDR3 is 16 residues. Trimming removed 4 bases from V and 1 base from J, with 16 bases in between. The CDR3 region is CASSSMTVPFNYGYTF. The CDR3 DNA is TGTGCCAGCAGCTCCATGACAGTCCCTTTTAACTATGGCTACACCTTC. Complete variable domain (other parts from reference TRBV7-2 and TRBJ1-2): GAGVSQSPSNKVTEKGKDVELRCDPISGHTALYWYRQSLGQGLEFLIYFQGNSAPDKSGLPSDRFSAERTGGSVSTLTIQRTQQEDSAVYLCASSSMTVPFNYGYTFGSGTRLTVV.

V and J are TRBV2 and TRBJ2-4; D is unclear. V dropped 3 bases and J dropped 9 bases, with 9 bases sitting between them. The CDR3 is made up of 12 amino acids. CDR1 is SNHLY and CDR2 is FYNNEI in the germline V gene. CDR3 protein: CASSDSGIIQYF. The CDR3 DNA follows: TGTGCCAGCAGTGACAGTGGTATCATTCAGTACTTC.

The chain joins TRBV27 to TRBJ2-7; 10 bases align to TRBD2. The length of the CDR3 is 15 residues. After removal of 4 bases from V and 4 bases from J, the junction contained 7 bases not matched to a gene. Germline-derived CDR1 and CDR2 are MNHEY and SMNVEV (reference sequence). The CDR3 DNA follows: TGTGCCAGCAGTTCCCAGCCTAGCGGGAGTTACGAGCAGTACTTC. Its protein is CASSSQPSGSYEQYF.

The chain employs TRBV25-1 and TRBJ1-1, with D perhaps TRBD1 (6 bases). CDR1 is MGHDK and CDR2 is SYGVNS in the germline V gene. V lost 6 bases and J 4 bases, leaving 9 bases between the germline ends. The CDR3 sequence is 12 residues long. Written as DNA, the CDR3 is TGTGCCAGCAGAAGGGGGGGCACTGAAGCTTTCTTT. This codes for CASRRGGTEAFF.

The rearrangement links TRBV6-1 to TRBJ2-7; D is unresolved. The germline V and J ends were trimmed by 1 base and 3 bases, with 10 bases remaining between them. From germline, CDR1 is MNHNS and CDR2 SASEGT. The CDR3 is 14 amino acids. CDR3 loop: CASSEGLRFYEQYF. CDR3 nucleotides: TGTGCCAGCAGTGAAGGCCTTAGATTCTACGAGCAGTACTTC.

This chain uses TRBV9 with TRBJ2-1, with D maybe TRBD1 (6 bases). CDR1 and CDR2 from the germline V gene are SGDLS and YYNGEE. This CDR3 spans 15 amino acids. The V gene lost 0 bases and the J gene lost 3 bases, with 10 bases spanning the gap. The CDR3 DNA follows: TGTGCCAGCAGCGTAGAGGGGGAGATCTACAATGAGCAGTTCTTC. Its protein product is CASSVEGEIYNEQFF.

The chain has TRBV28 and TRBJ2-7; the match to TRBD1 covers 11 bases. The CDR3 has 14 amino acids. Germline V gene lookup returns CDR1 MDHEN and CDR2 SYDVKM. The junction had 6 bases not matched to a gene; V was cut back by 5 bases and J by 6 bases. The CDR3 loop is CASSPQGTGGEQYF. The CDR3, as DNA: TGTGCCAGCAGTCCACAGGGGACAGGGGGCGAGCAGTACTTC.

The chain uses TRBV2 and TRBJ2-7; weak D call: TRBD1 (6 bases). V lost 6 bases, J lost 3 bases, and 12 bases lay in between. Germline loops: CDR1 SNHLY, CDR2 FYNNEI. The CDR3 has 13 amino acids. The CDR3 region is CASRGQNRYEQYF. Here the CDR3 DNA reads TGTGCCAGCAGAGGACAGAACCGCTACGAGCAGTACTTC.

This chain uses TRBV28 with TRBJ2-7; 8 bases are a match to TRBD2. The germline V gene has CDR1 MDHEN and CDR2 SYDVKM. Trimming at V came to 6 bases and at J to 5 bases, leaving 9 bases not matched to a gene. The CDR3 totals 14 residues. This chain's CDR3 is CASRSTSGWNEQYF. CDR3 bases: TGTGCCAGCAGATCAACTAGCGGTTGGAACGAGCAGTACTTC.

This clone has only a few counts. This rearrangement joins TRBV7-3 to TRBJ1-2; 7 positions match TRBD1. With 5 bases clipped from V and 6 bases from J, the junction kept 6 bases outside the gene matches. Per germline, CDR1 SGHTA and CDR2 FQGTGA. The CDR3 consists of 13 residues. The CDR3 loop reads CASSNRQGDGYTF. As DNA, the CDR3 is TGTGCCAGCAGCAACCGACAGGGCGATGGCTACACCTTC.

The CDR3 region is CASSVSSRGGDEAFF. As DNA, the CDR3 is TGTGCCAGCAGTGTCTCATCCAGAGGGGGAGATGAAGCTTTCTTT. The V gene is TRBV6-4, the J gene TRBJ1-1, with D possibly TRBD1 on 6 matching bases. In germline, CDR1 is MRHNA, CDR2 SNTAGT. V dropped 4 bases and J dropped 7 bases, with 19 bases sitting between them. This CDR3 contains 15 residues.

The chain employs TRBV6-1 and TRBJ2-1, with D unresolved. V lost 6 bases, J lost 7 bases, and 16 bases lay in between. The CDR3 extends over 14 amino acids. Germline values: CDR1 MNHNS, CDR2 SASEGT. The CDR3 here is CASSPRSIKNEQFF. As DNA, the CDR3 is TGTGCCAGCAGCCCCCGCTCTATAAAAAATGAGCAGTTCTTC.

In its sample, this clone was seen once. This chain uses TRBV2 with TRBJ1-2, with 7 bases that match TRBD1. From germline, CDR1 is SNHLY and CDR2 FYNNEI. The CDR3 spans 13 residues. V gave up 4 bases and J gave up 6 bases; unmatched junction bases: 5. The DNA for the CDR3 is TGTGCCAGCAGTGTAACAGGGGAGGATGGCTACACCTTC. This sequence encodes CASSVTGEDGYTF.

The V call is TRBV28, the J call TRBJ2-5, with D maybe TRBD2 (6 bases). Germline CDR1 and CDR2: MDHEN and SYDVKM. The germline V and J ends were trimmed by 2 bases and 1 base, with 8 bases remaining between them. This CDR3 contains 14 residues. CDR3 bases: TGTGCCAGCAGTTTAGCGGGACTCCAAGAGACCCAGTACTTC. Encoded protein: CASSLAGLQETQYF. Using reference TRBV28 and TRBJ2-5 for the parts outside the CDR3, the full variable domain is DVKVTQSSRYLVKRTGEKVFLECVQDMDHENMFWYRQDPGLGLRLIYFSYDVKMKEKGDIPEGYSVSREKKERFSLILESASTNQTSMYLCASSLAGLQETQYFGPGTRLLVL.